The 7 T cell receptor beta chains reported below all come from one sample, sequenced in a study of T cells after yellow fever vaccination. TCRdb reprocessed the 5' RACE reads with MiXCR, giving one entry per CDR3 protein. The data contain 450,000 to 650,000 distinct CDR3 sequences, about 14% of them seen just once; the ten biggest clones take up over 11%. The material sequenced was PBMCs, taken on the day of the yellow fever booster vaccination. The receptors were gathered from a man aged 25-45 years who received the YFV17D yellow fever vaccine.

The V call is TRBV12-3 or TRBV12-4, the J call TRBJ1-1; no reliable D call. V lost 3 bases to trimming and J lost 5 bases, with 13 bases between them. The CDR3 consists of 14 residues. The CDR3 spells CASSFSGMRTEAFF. The DNA of the CDR3 is TGTGCCAGCAGTTTTTCCGGGATGCGGACTGAAGCTTTCTTT.

This clonotype has just a few counts. The chain uses TRBV5-1 and TRBJ2-2; D possibly uses TRBD1 or TRBD2 (5 bases each). CDR3 length: 13 residues. The germline V gene encodes CDR1 SGHRS and CDR2 YFSETQ. The ends were cut back, 4 bases at V and 4 bases at J, with 8 bases in the middle. This CDR3 is CASSAGTTGELFF. Here the CDR3 DNA reads TGCGCCAGCAGCGCAGGGACCACCGGGGAGCTGTTTTTT. Together with reference TRBV5-1 and TRBJ2-2, the CDR3 gives the full variable domain: KAGVTQTPRYLIKTRGQQVTLSCSPISGHRSVSWYQQTPGQGLQFLFEYFSETQRNKGNFPGRFSGRQFSNSRSEMNVSTLELGDSALYLCASSAGTTGELFFGEGSRLTVL.

This clonotype turned up a few times. V usage is TRBV9 and J usage is TRBJ2-7; D is perhaps TRBD2 (6 bases). V lost 2 bases to trimming and J lost 3 bases, with 18 bases between them. Germline V gives CDR1 SGDLS, CDR2 YYNGEE. The CDR3 runs to 16 residues. CDR3 residues: CASSVHPTGGVYEQYF. Written as DNA, the CDR3 is TGTGCCAGCAGCGTCCACCCCACAGGAGGGGTCTACGAGCAGTACTTC. The complete variable domain, with remaining parts taken from reference TRBV9 and TRBJ2-7, reads DSGVTQTPKHLITATGQRVTLRCSPRSGDLSVYWYQQSLDQGLQFLIQYYNGEERAKGNILERFSAQQFPDLHSELNLSSLELGDSALYFCASSVHPTGGVYEQYFGPGTRLTVT.

This clonotype was seen a handful of times. V usage is TRBV20-1 and J usage is TRBJ2-7; D may be TRBD2 (5 bases). V was cut by 5 bases and J by 3 bases, with 17 bases left in between. Per germline, CDR1 DFQATT and CDR2 SNEGSKA (reference sequence). This CDR3 has 14 residues. The CDR3 DNA reads TGCAGTGCTCCTAAAATGGACTTGCGCTACGAGCAGTACTTC. Its protein product is CSAPKMDLRYEQYF.

The chain employs TRBV5-1 and TRBJ2-3; the D gene could be TRBD1 or TRBD2 (6 bases each). Germline assignment: CDR1 SGHRS and CDR2 YFSETQ. Between the trimmed V and J ends, which lost 0 bases and 6 bases, there was a span of 14 bases. There are 15 residues in the CDR3. DNA for the CDR3: TGCGCCAGCAGCTTGGCACAGGGAGGTTTGGATACGCAGTATTTT. Translating gives CASSLAQGGLDTQYF.

This clonotype was counted only a few times. This chain links TRBV7-9 with TRBJ1-5; a possible D gene is TRBD1 (5 bases). V lost 3 bases, J lost 4 bases, and 13 bases lay in between. The CDR3 has 15 amino acids. CDR1 and CDR2 (germline): SEHNR, FQNEAQ (reference sequence). The CDR3 loop reads CASSLGGDRNQPQHF. CDR3 in DNA: TGTGCCAGCAGCTTGGGGGGGGATCGTAATCAGCCCCAGCATTTT.

This clonotype was seen a few times. The J gene is TRBJ2-4, the V gene TRBV24-1, with 8 bases that match TRBD2. Trimming removed 11 bases from V and 3 bases from J; junction bases left unmatched: 29. CDR3 length: 21 residues. CDR1 and CDR2 (germline): KGHDR, SFDVKD. The DNA for the CDR3 is TGTGCCATTACCGGGACCGGAGAAACTAGCGGCCCCCCGAGCCGCAAAAACATTCAGTACTTC. Protein: CAITGTGETSGPPSRKNIQYF.